The text below deals with one T cell receptor beta chain. Its antigen is not identified. Repertoires were generated with immunoSEQ multiplex PCR, while TCRdb's copy carries only in-frame clones and drops some. The sample has 70,000 to 95,000 clones; 85% to 95% are singletons. The data were taken from a study of OX40 agonist ivuxolimab in advanced cancers. Study context: Earlier anti-PD-1, anti-PD-L1 or anti-CTLA-4 therapy was permitted; about 38% had received some.

Study-wide points: Expanded clones tended on average to be more numerous among CD8+ T cells than CD4+.

This CDR3 has 16 amino acids. Germline CDR1 reads SGHNT; CDR2 reads YYREEE (reference sequence). V was clipped by 1 base and J by 0 bases, with 13 bases between them. Specimen: CD4+ or CD8+ T cells sorted from blood, collected in a trial of the OX40 agonist ivuxolimab. The receptor was isolated from an adult with an advanced solid tumor such as melanoma, head and neck, liver or kidney cancer. V usage is TRBV5-4 and J usage is TRBJ1-1; perhaps TRBD1 as D (6 bases). DNA of the CDR3: TGTGCCAGCAGCTTGTCCGGGACACACATGAACACTGAAGCTTTCTTT. Translating gives CASSLSGTHMNTEAFF.